A single sample gave rise to the 11 T cell receptor beta chains below, sequenced in a study of Ad26.COV2.S vaccination and SARS-CoV-2 variants. Clones were sequenced by immunoSEQ multiplex PCR, and TCRdb holds only the in-frame ones, with some missing. This table has about 400,000 clones, 75% to 90% appearing once. Sample treatment: 15 to 20 received Ad26.COV2.S at low or high dose, single or two shots; 5 received placebo; per-sample allocation not given. At day 63 after the first vaccine or placebo injection, samples were drawn. Specimen: peripheral blood, collected in a trial of Ad26.COV2.S vaccine versus placebo. These receptors were taken from a person aged 18-60 years who received the Ad26.COV2.S COVID-19 vaccine or a placebo.

This chain joins TRBV5-1 and TRBJ2-1; TRBD1 or TRBD2 may be the D gene (5 bases each). The germline gives CDR1 SGHRS, CDR2 YFSETQ. Trimming removed 2 bases at V and 0 bases at J, with 12 bases between. The CDR3 contains 16 residues. The CDR3 sequence is CASSFGTTSSYNEQFF. As DNA, the CDR3 is TGCGCCAGCAGCTTTGGGACCACCAGCTCCTACAATGAGCAGTTCTTC. The full variable domain, rest sourced from reference TRBV5-1 and TRBJ2-1, is KAGVTQTPRYLIKTRGQQVTLSCSPISGHRSVSWYQQTPGQGLQFLFEYFSETQRNKGNFPGRFSGRQFSNSRSEMNVSTLELGDSALYLCASSFGTTSSYNEQFFGPGTRLTVL.

In this sample, this clone turned up a few times. The chain combines TRBV30 with TRBJ2-3; 9 nucleotides align to TRBD1. The CDR3 sequence is 13 residues long. Trimming removed 8 bases from V and 4 bases from J; junction bases left unmatched: 7. Germline V gene lookup returns CDR1 GTSNPN and CDR2 SVGIG (reference sequence). The CDR3 nucleotides are TGTGCCCAAAACAGGGGGCGTTCAGATACGCAGTATTTT. Translating gives CAQNRGRSDTQYF.

The chain recombines TRBV27 with TRBJ1-1, with TRBD1 matching 8 bases. Germline trimming cut 2 bases from V and 3 bases from J; bases unmatched to any gene: 2. CDR3 length: 14 residues. CDR1 is MNHEY and CDR2 is SMNVEV in the germline V gene (reference sequence). CDR3 protein: CASSLDRGYTEAFF. CDR3 DNA: TGTGCCAGCAGTTTAGACAGGGGATACACTGAAGCTTTCTTT.

This clone appeared a single time. The chain uses TRBV19 and TRBJ2-1; TRBD2 might be the D (6 bases). This CDR3 spans 13 amino acids. Deletions cut 1 base from V and 7 bases from J, with 8 bases between. Germline V lookup: CDR1 LNHDA, CDR2 SQIVND (reference sequence). CDR3 coding DNA: TGTGCCAGTAGTATAGGGCGGGGTAATGAGCAGTTCTTC. It yields the protein CASSIGRGNEQFF.

For the CDR3, the DNA is TGCGCCAGCAGCCAGGGACGTACGTACAGGGTAGAGCAGTACTTC. Translated: CASSQGRTYRVEQYF. The chain has TRBV4-1 and TRBJ2-7; D perhaps matches TRBD1 (6 bases). The V end lost 3 bases, the J end lost 7 bases, and 19 bases lay between the germline ends. CDR1 and CDR2 (germline): MGHRA, YSYEKL. The CDR3 spans 15 residues.

This clone was found a few times. The chain links TRBV7-6 to TRBJ2-6, with D maybe TRBD1 (6 bases). Trimming removed 5 bases at V and 0 bases at J, with 17 bases between. There are 18 residues in the CDR3. Germline V gene data show CDR1 as SGHVS and CDR2 as FNYEAQ. CDR3 nucleotides: TGTGCCAGCAGCCCCCGCCCAGGGGCCTTCTCTGGGGCCAACGTCCTGACTTTC. Translation gives CASSPRPGAFSGANVLTF.

The chain links TRBV7-8 to TRBJ1-5; no clear D gene. The CDR3 consists of 14 residues. Trimming took 2 bases from V and 6 from J, leaving 11 bases between them. CDR1 and CDR2 from the germline V gene are SGHVS and FQNEAQ. This chain's CDR3 is CASSLSTDRQPQHF. The CDR3 coding sequence is TGTGCCAGCAGCTTATCCACAGATCGTCAGCCCCAGCATTTT.

The gene calls are TRBV19 and TRBJ2-2; D is perhaps TRBD2 (5 bases). The CDR3 is 14 amino acids. Trimming removed 1 base at V and 8 bases at J, with 11 bases between. Germline loops: CDR1 LNHDA, CDR2 SQIVND (reference sequence). The CDR3 bases are TGTGCCAGTAGTATAGCTAGCATACTGGGGGAGCTGTTTTTT. This translates into CASSIASILGELFF.

V is TRBV5-1 and J is TRBJ2-5, with D possibly TRBD1 on 5 matching bases. Trimming pared 2 bases from V and 4 bases from J, leaving 12 bases between. Germline CDR1 is SGHRS and CDR2 is YFSETQ. The CDR3 consists of 14 residues. In DNA form, the CDR3 reads TGCGCCAGCAGCTTCGGTGGGGCCCCAGAGACCCAGTACTTC. Protein product: CASSFGGAPETQYF.

The chain employs TRBV6-5 and TRBJ2-2, with D possibly TRBD1 on 5 matching bases. V was shortened by 8 bases and J by 9 bases, with 13 bases between the two germline ends. CDR3 size: 12 residues. CDR1 and CDR2 from the germline V gene are MNHEY and SVGAGI. The CDR3: CASSSRQRELFF. The CDR3 DNA reads as TGTGCCAGCTCTTCCCGACAGCGGGAGCTGTTTTTT.

The V and J genes are TRBV23-1 and TRBJ2-2; 8 bases are a match to TRBD1. TRBV23-1 belongs to the ORF category, with a function that is uncertain. Trimming removed 0 bases from V and 4 bases from J; junction bases left unmatched: 4. The length of the CDR3 is 16 residues. The CDR3: CASSQSDRVGTGELFF. The CDR3 DNA is TGCGCCAGCAGTCAATCGGACAGGGTGGGCACCGGGGAGCTGTTTTTT.